Listed below are T cell receptor beta chains from one sample, sequenced in a study of technical replicates of blood from four donors. The protocol was immunoSEQ multiplex PCR, while the TCRdb copy is restricted to in-frame clones and leaves out a portion. The repertoire includes over 85,000 clones, about 95% of them detected once, and roughly 0.35% sits in the top ten. Sequencing used T cells isolated from PBMCs. These receptors all come from a human donor in good health. Both conserved end residues are part of each CDR3. Each record gives: CDR3 length, J gene, V gene, CDR3 protein.

15 | TRBJ2-2 | TRBV21-1 | CASSKGLAGAGELFF
14 | TRBJ1-2 | TRBV5-1 | CASREFGTAKSYTF
13 | TRBJ1-2 | TRBV5-1 | CASSLGQVQGYTF
18 | TRBJ2-1 | TRBV7-3 | CASSLSVGEGLTYNEQFF
13 | TRBJ2-2 | TRBV9 | CASSVVGAGELFF
16 | TRBJ2-3 | TRBV27 | CASTIRAEEGTDTQYF
15 | TRBJ1-1 | TRBV14 | CASSQDFRFPIEAFF
17 | TRBJ2-5 | TRBV7-2 | CASSLRARTGGQETQYF
14 | TRBJ2-5 | TRBV11-2 | CASSLIQRQETQYF
16 | TRBJ1-2 | TRBV5-1 | CASSLAAQVSNYGYTF
15 | TRBJ1-2 | TRBV27 | CASSRSGQIVYGYTF
12 | TRBJ2-3 | TRBV12-5 | CASGLDRDTQYF
15 | TRBJ2-7 | TRBV9 | CASSVGELAGYEQYF
15 | TRBJ2-7 | TRBV28 | CASSPSGRALYEQYF
15 | TRBJ2-7 | TRBV7-6 | CASSSPDRGPYEQYF